These T cell receptor beta chains were read from a single sample in a study of CD8+ T cells in alopecia areata. The assay was immunoSEQ multiplex PCR, and TCRdb's table has in-frame clones only and misses some. The sample lists roughly 200,000 clones; 60% to 70% were seen once. The material was CD4+ T cells sorted from blood, obtained at week 4, from a patient treated with tofacitinib. These receptors were taken from a human donor with alopecia areata. CDR3s include the opening cysteine and the closing phenylalanine or tryptophan. D genes are given only for firm matches. Rows may omit the clone size; those that give it use once, few, many or a size class.

V gene	clone size	D gene	J gene	CDR3 protein	CDR3 DNA
TRBV7-9	once	.	TRBJ2-5	CASSNQAAETQYF	TGTGCCAGCAGCAACCAAGCCGCGGAGACCCAGTACTTC
TRBV27	.	.	TRBJ2-7	CASSLIPESSYEQYF	TGTGCCAGCAGTTTAATACCTGAGAGCTCCTACGAGCAGTACTTC
TRBV30	.	TRBD1	TRBJ2-5	CAWSSTGGKTQYF	TGTGCCTGGAGTTCAACAGGGGGAAAGACCCAGTACTTC
TRBV29-1	.	TRBD1	TRBJ2-7	CSVEAGTGVYEQYF	TGCAGCGTTGAAGCCGGGACAGGGGTCTACGAGCAGTACTTC
TRBV19	.	.	TRBJ1-6	CASSASGTRGFHF	TGTGCCAGTAGTGCTTCCGGGACCCGTGGTTTCCACTTT
TRBV5-1	.	.	TRBJ1-1	CASSPGTVFLEAFF	TGCGCCAGCAGCCCGGGGACCGTTTTCCTTGAAGCTTTCTTT
TRBV9	.	TRBD2	TRBJ2-5	CASSARGLAGVDQETQYF	TGTGCCAGCAGCGCGCGAGGGCTAGCGGGGGTGGACCAAGAGACCCAGTACTTC
TRBV25-1	.	.	TRBJ2-1	CASSEFPGGARSYNEQFF	TGTGCCAGCAGTGAATTTCCGGGGGGCGCTAGGTCCTACAATGAGCAGTTCTTC
TRBV6-5	.	.	TRBJ1-2	CASSRTARYGYTF	TGTGCCAGCAGTCGGACTGCTCGCTATGGCTACACCTTC
TRBV30	.	.	TRBJ2-7	CAWSVSYGEQYF	TGTGCCTGGAGTGTCTCCTATGGGGAGCAGTACTTC
TRBV30	.	.	TRBJ1-1	CAWSIDPNTEAFF	TGTGCCTGGAGTATCGATCCGAACACTGAAGCTTTCTTT
TRBV28	.	TRBD2	TRBJ2-7	CASRAGGDPYEQYF	TGTGCCAGCAGGGCGGGGGGGGACCCCTACGAGCAGTACTTC
TRBV5-1	.	.	TRBJ2-3	CASSLAGVASTDTQYF	TGCGCCAGCAGCTTGGCCGGGGTTGCTAGCACAGATACGCAGTATTTT
TRBV28	few	.	TRBJ1-3	CASSSPSGNTIYF	TGTGCCAGCAGTTCCCCCTCTGGAAACACCATATATTTT
TRBV14	.	.	TRBJ2-6	CASSQLPSGANVLTF	TGTGCCAGCAGCCAACTACCATCCGGGGCCAACGTCCTGACTTTC
TRBV30	.	.	TRBJ1-5	CAWSETRNQPQHF	TGTGCCTGGAGCGAGACGCGGAATCAGCCCCAGCATTTT
TRBV19	.	TRBD1	TRBJ1-2	CASRGRTGNYGYTF	TGTGCCAGTAGAGGCCGGACAGGGAACTATGGCTACACCTTC
TRBV29-1	once	.	TRBJ2-6	CSVQLSGANVLTF	TGCAGCGTTCAATTATCTGGGGCCAACGTCCTGACTTTC
TRBV28	few	.	TRBJ2-6	CASRDSGANVLTF	TGTGCCAGCCGAGACTCTGGGGCCAACGTCCTGACTTTC
TRBV4-1	few	.	TRBJ1-3	CASSQDAQGAATIYF	TGCGCCAGCAGCCAAGATGCACAGGGAGCAGCCACCATATATTTT
TRBV30	few	TRBD1	TRBJ1-1	CAWDGQGNTEAFF	TGTGCCTGGGATGGACAGGGTAACACTGAAGCTTTCTTT
TRBV4-1	.	TRBD1	TRBJ2-2	CASRTPGQRNTGELFF	TGCGCCAGCAGAACTCCGGGACAGAGGAACACCGGGGAGCTGTTTTTT
TRBV28	.	.	TRBJ2-1	CASKAAYNEQFF	TGTGCCAGCAAGGCCGCCTACAATGAGCAGTTCTTC
TRBV30	few	TRBD2	TRBJ2-7	CAWSRPGLAGYEQYF	TGTGCCTGGAGCCGACCGGGACTAGCGGGGTACGAGCAGTACTTC
TRBV2	.	TRBD1	TRBJ1-2	CASTGQGEGNGYTF	TGTGCCAGCACAGGACAGGGAGAAGGAAACGGCTACACCTTC
TRBV30	.	.	TRBJ2-7	CAWSVKFSGAYEQYF	TGTGCCTGGAGTGTGAAATTCTCAGGGGCCTACGAGCAGTACTTC
TRBV4-3	.	.	TRBJ2-1	CASSPATGAGGQFF	TGCGCCAGCAGCCCAGCCACCGGAGCGGGCGGGCAGTTCTTC
TRBV30	.	.	TRBJ1-2	CAWSAGRVNYGYTF	TGTGCCTGGAGTGCCGGACGCGTAAACTATGGCTACACCTTC
TRBV5-4	few	TRBD2	TRBJ2-1	CASSPGSGGRDGEQFF	TGTGCCAGCAGCCCGGGAAGCGGGGGTCGGGATGGTGAGCAGTTCTTC
TRBV11-2	.	.	TRBJ2-5	CASSLGGPGTQYF	TGTGCCAGCAGCTTAGGGGGGCCGGGGACCCAGTACTTC
TRBV5-1	few	TRBD2	TRBJ2-2	CASSSRLAGNTGELFF	TGCGCCAGCAGCTCGAGACTAGCGGGGAACACCGGGGAGCTGTTTTTT
TRBV4-3	.	.	TRBJ2-7	CASSQSRGPYEQYF	TGCGCCAGCAGCCAATCCCGGGGTCCCTACGAGCAGTACTTC
TRBV2	.	TRBD1	TRBJ1-1	CASRWDREMNTEAFF	TGTGCCAGCAGGTGGGACAGGGAGATGAACACTGAAGCTTTCTTT
TRBV6-5	.	TRBD1	TRBJ1-5	CASRSGTGYQPQHF	TGTGCCAGCAGATCCGGGACAGGGTACCAGCCCCAGCATTTT
TRBV5-6	.	.	TRBJ1-1	CASSLAGGRRRETEAFF	TGTGCCAGCAGCTTGGCCGGGGGGCGCCGGCGGGAGACTGAAGCTTTCTTT
TRBV11-1	few	.	TRBJ2-2	CASSLLDGITGELFF	TGTGCCAGCAGCTTACTCGACGGAATCACCGGGGAGCTGTTTTTT
TRBV29-1	.	.	TRBJ1-5	CSVEESQTQHF	TGCAGCGTTGAAGAGTCTCAAACCCAGCATTTT
TRBV6-5	.	TRBD2	TRBJ2-2	CASNALAGTGELFF	TGTGCCAGCAATGCACTAGCGGGCACCGGGGAGCTGTTTTTT
TRBV7-2	.	.	TRBJ2-7	CASSLGQPPREQYF	TGTGCCAGCAGCTTAGGCCAACCCCCGCGCGAGCAGTACTTC